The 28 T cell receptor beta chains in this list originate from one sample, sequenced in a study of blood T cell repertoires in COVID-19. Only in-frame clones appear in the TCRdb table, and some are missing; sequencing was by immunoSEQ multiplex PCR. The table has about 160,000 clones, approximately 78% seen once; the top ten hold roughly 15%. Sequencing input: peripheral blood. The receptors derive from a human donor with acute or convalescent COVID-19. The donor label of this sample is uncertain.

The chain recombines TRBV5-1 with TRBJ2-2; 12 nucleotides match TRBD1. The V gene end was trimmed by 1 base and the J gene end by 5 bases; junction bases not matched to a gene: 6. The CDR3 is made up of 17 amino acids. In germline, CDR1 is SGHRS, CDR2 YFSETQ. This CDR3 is CASSLSGTGGATGELFF. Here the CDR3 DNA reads TGCGCCAGCAGCTTGTCAGGGACAGGGGGCGCTACCGGGGAGCTGTTTTTT. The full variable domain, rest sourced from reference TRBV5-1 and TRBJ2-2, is KAGVTQTPRYLIKTRGQQVTLSCSPISGHRSVSWYQQTPGQGLQFLFEYFSETQRNKGNFPGRFSGRQFSNSRSEMNVSTLELGDSALYLCASSLSGTGGATGELFFGEGSRLTVL.

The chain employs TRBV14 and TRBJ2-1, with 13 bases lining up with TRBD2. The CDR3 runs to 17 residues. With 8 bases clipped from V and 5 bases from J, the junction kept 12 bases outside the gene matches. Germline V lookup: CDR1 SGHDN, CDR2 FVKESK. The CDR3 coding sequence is TGTGCCAGCGGCCCGATGCGACTAGCGGGGGGACACAATGAGCAGTTCTTC. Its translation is CASGPMRLAGGHNEQFF.

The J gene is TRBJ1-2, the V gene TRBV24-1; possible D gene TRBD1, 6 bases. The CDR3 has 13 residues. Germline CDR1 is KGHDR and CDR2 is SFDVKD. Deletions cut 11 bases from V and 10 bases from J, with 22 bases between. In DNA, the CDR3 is TGTGCCAGTCACCGGGACATCGTCATCCCCTACACCTTC. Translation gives CASHRDIVIPYTF.

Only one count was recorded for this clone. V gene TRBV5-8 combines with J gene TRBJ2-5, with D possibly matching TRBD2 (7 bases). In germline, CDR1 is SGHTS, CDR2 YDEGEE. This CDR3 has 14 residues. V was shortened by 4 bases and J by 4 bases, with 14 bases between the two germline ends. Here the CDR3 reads CASSPGGPGETQYF. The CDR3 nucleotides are TGTGCCAGCAGCCCGGGGGGCCCTGGAGAGACCCAGTACTTC.

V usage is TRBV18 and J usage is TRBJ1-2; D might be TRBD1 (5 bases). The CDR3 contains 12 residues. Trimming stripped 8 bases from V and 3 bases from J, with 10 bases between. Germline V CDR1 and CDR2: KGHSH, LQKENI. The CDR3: CASDKTDYGYTF. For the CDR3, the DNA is TGTGCCAGCGATAAGACAGACTATGGCTACACCTTC.

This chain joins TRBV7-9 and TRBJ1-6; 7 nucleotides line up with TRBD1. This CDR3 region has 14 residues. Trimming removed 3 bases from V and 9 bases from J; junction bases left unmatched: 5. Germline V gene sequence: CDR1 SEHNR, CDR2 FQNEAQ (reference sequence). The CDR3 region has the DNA TGTGCCAGCAGCTTTAACAGGGGTCCTTCACCCCTCCACTTT. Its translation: CASSFNRGPSPLHF.

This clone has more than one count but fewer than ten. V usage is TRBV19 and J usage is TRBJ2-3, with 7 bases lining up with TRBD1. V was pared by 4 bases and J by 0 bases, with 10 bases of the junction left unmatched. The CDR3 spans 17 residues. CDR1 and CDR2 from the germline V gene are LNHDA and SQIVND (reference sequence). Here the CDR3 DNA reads TGTGCCAGTAGTACGCCCGGGACAGCCGTTAGCACAGATACGCAGTATTTT. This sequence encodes CASSTPGTAVSTDTQYF.

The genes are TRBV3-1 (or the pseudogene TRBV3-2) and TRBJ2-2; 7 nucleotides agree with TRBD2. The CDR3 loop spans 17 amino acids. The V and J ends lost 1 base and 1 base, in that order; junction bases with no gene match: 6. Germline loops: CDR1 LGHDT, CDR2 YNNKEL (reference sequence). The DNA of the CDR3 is TGTGCCAGCAGCCAAGTCCTAGCGGTCAAGAACACCGGGGAGCTGTTTTTT. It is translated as CASSQVLAVKNTGELFF.

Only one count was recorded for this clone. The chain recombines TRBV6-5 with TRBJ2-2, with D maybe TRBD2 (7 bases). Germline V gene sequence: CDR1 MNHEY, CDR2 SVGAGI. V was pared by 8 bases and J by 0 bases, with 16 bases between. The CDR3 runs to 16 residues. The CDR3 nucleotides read TGTGCCAGCGGTTCAAGAGGGGGGGCGAACACCGGGGAGCTGTTTTTT. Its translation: CASGSRGGANTGELFF.

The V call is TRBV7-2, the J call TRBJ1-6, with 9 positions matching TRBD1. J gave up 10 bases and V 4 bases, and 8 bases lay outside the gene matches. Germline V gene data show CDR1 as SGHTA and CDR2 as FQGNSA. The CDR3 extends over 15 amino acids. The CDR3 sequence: CASSYGGQGSSPLHF. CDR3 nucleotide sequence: TGTGCCAGCAGCTATGGGGGACAGGGATCGTCACCCCTCCACTTT.

CDR3 residues: CAGSGDRGYNSPLHF. DNA for the CDR3: TGTGCCGGCTCCGGGGACAGGGGATATAATTCACCCCTCCACTTT. This sequence joins TRBV6-5 and TRBJ1-6; TRBD1 agrees at 10 bases. The CDR3 has 15 residues. The V and J ends lost 11 bases and 4 bases, in that order; junction bases with no gene match: 8. The germline V gene has CDR1 MNHEY and CDR2 SVGAGI.

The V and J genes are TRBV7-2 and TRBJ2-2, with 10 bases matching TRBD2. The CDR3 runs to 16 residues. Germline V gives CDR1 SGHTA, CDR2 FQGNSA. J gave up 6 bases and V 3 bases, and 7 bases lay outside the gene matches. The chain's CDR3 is CASSFPGTSAAGELFF. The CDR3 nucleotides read TGTGCCAGCAGCTTCCCCGGGACTAGCGCAGCCGGGGAGCTGTTTTTT.

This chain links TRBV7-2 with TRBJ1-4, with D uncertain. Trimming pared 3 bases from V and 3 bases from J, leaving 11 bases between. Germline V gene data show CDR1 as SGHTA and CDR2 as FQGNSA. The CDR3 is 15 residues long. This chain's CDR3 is CASSFLAGANEKLFF. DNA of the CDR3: TGTGCCAGCAGCTTCTTAGCCGGGGCTAATGAAAAACTGTTTTTT.

The CDR3 is CASSEGQGVFQETQYF. The CDR3 nucleotides are TGTGCCAGCAGCGAGGGACAGGGAGTTTTCCAAGAGACCCAGTACTTC. The chain combines TRBV12-1 with TRBJ2-5; the table's TRBD1 call for D was not verified on the DNA. TRBV12-1 is tagged as a pseudogene. This CDR3 is 16 amino acids long.

The CDR3 nucleotides read TGCGCCAGCAGCCAACAGGAGGGGTATGGCTACACCTTC. This codes for CASSQQEGYGYTF. The J gene is TRBJ1-2, the V gene TRBV4-1; a possible D gene is TRBD1 (5 bases). V was shortened by 2 bases and J by 5 bases, with 9 bases between the two germline ends. This CDR3 spans 13 amino acids. Germline lookup yields CDR1 MGHRA and CDR2 YSYEKL.

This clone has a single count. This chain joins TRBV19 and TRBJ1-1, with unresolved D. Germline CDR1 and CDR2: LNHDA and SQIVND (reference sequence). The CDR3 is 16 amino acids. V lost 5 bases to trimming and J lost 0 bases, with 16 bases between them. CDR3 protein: CASSLGRYGMNTEAFF. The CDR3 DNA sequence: TGTGCCAGTAGTCTGGGGAGATATGGTATGAACACTGAAGCTTTCTTT.

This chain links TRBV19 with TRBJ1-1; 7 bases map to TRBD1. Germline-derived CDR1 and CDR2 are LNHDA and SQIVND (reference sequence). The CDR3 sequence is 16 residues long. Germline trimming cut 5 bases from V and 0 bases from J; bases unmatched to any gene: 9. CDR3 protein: CASSAARTGLNTEAFF. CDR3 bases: TGTGCCAGTAGTGCAGCGAGGACAGGCCTGAACACTGAAGCTTTCTTT.

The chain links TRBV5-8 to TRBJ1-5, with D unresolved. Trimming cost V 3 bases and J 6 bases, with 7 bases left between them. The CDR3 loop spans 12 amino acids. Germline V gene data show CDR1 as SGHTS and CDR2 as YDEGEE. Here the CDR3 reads CASSYRSQPQHF. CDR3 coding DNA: TGTGCCAGCAGCTACAGAAGTCAGCCCCAGCATTTT.

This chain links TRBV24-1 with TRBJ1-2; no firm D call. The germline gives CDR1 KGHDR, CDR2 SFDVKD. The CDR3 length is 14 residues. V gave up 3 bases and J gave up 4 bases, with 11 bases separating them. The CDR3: CATSDRQVPYGYTF. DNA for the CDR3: TGTGCCACCAGTGATCGCCAGGTACCCTATGGCTACACCTTC.

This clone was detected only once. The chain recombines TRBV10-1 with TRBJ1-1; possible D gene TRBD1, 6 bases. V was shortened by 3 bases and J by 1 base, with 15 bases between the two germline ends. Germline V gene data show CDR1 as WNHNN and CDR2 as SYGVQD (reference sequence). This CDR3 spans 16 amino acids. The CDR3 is CASSEFRGGSNTEAFF. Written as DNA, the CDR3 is TGCGCCAGCAGTGAATTTAGGGGGGGGTCGAACACTGAAGCTTTCTTT.

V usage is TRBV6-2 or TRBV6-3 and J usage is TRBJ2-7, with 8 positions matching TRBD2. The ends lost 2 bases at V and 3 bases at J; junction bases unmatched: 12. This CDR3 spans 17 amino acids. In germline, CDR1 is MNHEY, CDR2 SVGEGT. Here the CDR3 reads CASSYQSGGSAHYEQYF. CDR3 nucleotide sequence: TGTGCCAGCAGTTACCAATCGGGGGGGTCAGCCCACTACGAGCAGTACTTC.

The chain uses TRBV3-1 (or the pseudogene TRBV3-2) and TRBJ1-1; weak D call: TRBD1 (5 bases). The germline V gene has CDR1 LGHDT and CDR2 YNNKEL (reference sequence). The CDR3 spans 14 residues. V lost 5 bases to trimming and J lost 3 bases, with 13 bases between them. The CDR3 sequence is CASSSRGVYTEAFF. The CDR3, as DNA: TGTGCCAGCAGCTCACGGGGGGTCTACACTGAAGCTTTCTTT.

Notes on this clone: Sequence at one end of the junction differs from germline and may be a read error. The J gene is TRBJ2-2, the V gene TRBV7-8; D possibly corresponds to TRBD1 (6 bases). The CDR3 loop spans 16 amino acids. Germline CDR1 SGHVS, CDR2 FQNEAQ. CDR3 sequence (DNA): TGTGCCAGCAGCTTAGCGATGGGACGGGACACCGAGGAGCTGTTTTTT. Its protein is CASSLAMGRDTEELFF.

DNA of the CDR3: TGCGCCAGCAGCCAAGACGGCAATCAGCCCCAGCATTTT. Translation: CASSQDGNQPQHF. The rearrangement uses TRBV4-1 and TRBJ1-5; D gene uncertain. CDR1 is MGHRA, CDR2 YSYEKL, per germline. Trimming took 0 bases from V and 2 from J, leaving 2 bases between them. CDR3 size: 13 residues.

The CDR3 sequence is CASSSYDGNGDTEAFF. DNA for the CDR3: TGCGCCAGCAGCTCGTATGACGGGAATGGAGACACTGAAGCTTTCTTT. The gene calls are TRBV5-1 and TRBJ1-1, with no clear D. The germline gives CDR1 SGHRS, CDR2 YFSETQ. The ends were cut back, 3 bases at V and 3 bases at J, with 18 bases in the middle. The CDR3 is made up of 16 amino acids. Supplemented by reference TRBV5-1 and TRBJ1-1, the full variable domain reads KAGVTQTPRYLIKTRGQQVTLSCSPISGHRSVSWYQQTPGQGLQFLFEYFSETQRNKGNFPGRFSGRQFSNSRSEMNVSTLELGDSALYLCASSSYDGNGDTEAFFGQGTRLTVV.

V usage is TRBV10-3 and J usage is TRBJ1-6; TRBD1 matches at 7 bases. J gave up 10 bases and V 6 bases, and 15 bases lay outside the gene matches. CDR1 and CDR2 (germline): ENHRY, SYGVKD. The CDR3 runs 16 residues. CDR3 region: CAIRYAITGEGSPLHF. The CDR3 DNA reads TGTGCCATCAGATATGCTATTACAGGGGAAGGGTCACCCCTCCACTTT.

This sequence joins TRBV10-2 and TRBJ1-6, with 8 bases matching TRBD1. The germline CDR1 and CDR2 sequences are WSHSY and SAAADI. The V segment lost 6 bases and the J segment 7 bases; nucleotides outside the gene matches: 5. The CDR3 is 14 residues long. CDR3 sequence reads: CASRSQGENSPLHF. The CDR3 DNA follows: TGCGCCAGCAGGTCACAGGGGGAGAATTCACCCCTCCACTTT.

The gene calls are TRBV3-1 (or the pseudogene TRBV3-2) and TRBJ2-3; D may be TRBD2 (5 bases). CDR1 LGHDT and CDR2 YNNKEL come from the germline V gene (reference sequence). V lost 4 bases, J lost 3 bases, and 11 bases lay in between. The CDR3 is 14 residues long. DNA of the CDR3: TGTGCCAGCAGCCCGTCTAGCCTTACAGATACGCAGTATTTT. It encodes CASSPSSLTDTQYF.